These 27 T cell receptor beta chains originate from one sample sequenced in a study of siplizumab effects on memory and regulatory T cells. Profiled with immunoSEQ multiplex PCR; TCRdb holds only in-frame clones, not every one. Of 90,000 to 95,000 clones listed, 93% are singletons. The source material was CD8+ T cells sorted from blood. Receptors were obtained from a human donor in good health.

This clone appeared once. The CDR3 nucleotides are TGTGCCAGCTCACCACCGTCAGGGGACAACTATGGCTACACCTTC. Amino acids: CASSPPSGDNYGYTF. The V gene is TRBV18, the J gene TRBJ1-2; perhaps TRBD1 as D (6 bases). Between the trimmed V and J ends, which lost 0 bases and 2 bases, there was a span of 10 bases. This CDR3 is 15 amino acids long. Germline CDR1 reads KGHSH; CDR2 reads LQKENI. Supplemented by reference TRBV18 and TRBJ1-2, the full variable domain reads NAGVMQNPRHLVRRRGQEARLRCSPMKGHSHVYWYRQLPEEGLKFMVYLQKENIIDESGMPKERFSAEFPKEGPSILRIQQVVRGDSAAYFCASSPPSGDNYGYTFGSGTRLTVV.

The V gene is TRBV9, the J gene TRBJ1-4; 8 bases match TRBD1. CDR3 length: 14 residues. With 2 bases clipped from V and 3 bases from J, the junction kept 0 bases outside the gene matches. The V gene's germline CDR1 is SGDLS and CDR2 YYNGEE. The CDR3 sequence: CASSVTGANEKLFF. CDR3 DNA: TGTGCCAGCAGCGTGACAGGGGCTAATGAAAAACTGTTTTTT. Together with reference TRBV9 and TRBJ1-4, the CDR3 gives the full variable domain: DSGVTQTPKHLITATGQRVTLRCSPRSGDLSVYWYQQSLDQGLQFLIQYYNGEERAKGNILERFSAQQFPDLHSELNLSSLELGDSALYFCASSVTGANEKLFFGSGTQLSVL.

This chain links TRBV6-1 with TRBJ2-7, with D possibly TRBD2 on 6 matching bases. Between the trimmed V and J ends, which lost 4 bases and 2 bases, there was a span of 12 bases. This CDR3 is built from 14 residues. Germline CDR1 and CDR2: MNHNS and SASEGT. This CDR3 reads CASSAWTGAYEQYF. The CDR3 nucleotides are TGTGCCAGCAGTGCGTGGACGGGAGCCTACGAGCAGTACTTC.

V and J are TRBV4-1 and TRBJ2-7; either TRBD1 or TRBD2 may fit D (6 bases each). Germline values: CDR1 MGHRA, CDR2 YSYEKL. V shed 0 bases and J shed 10 bases, with 10 bases lying between them. The length of the CDR3 is 12 residues. In DNA form, the CDR3 reads TGCGCCAGCAGCCAAGATGGAGGGGGTCAGTACTTC. Protein sequence: CASSQDGGGQYF.

The rearrangement uses TRBV30 and TRBJ2-1; TRBD2 matches 14 bases. Germline CDR1 reads GTSNPN; CDR2 reads SVGIG (reference sequence). The CDR3 runs to 16 residues. V was clipped by 3 bases and J by 1 base; unmatched bases: 2. The CDR3 is CAWRGLAGASYNEQFF. In nucleotides, the CDR3 is TGTGCCTGGAGGGGACTAGCGGGAGCGTCCTACAATGAGCAGTTCTTC.

V gene TRBV11-2 combines with J gene TRBJ2-1; D remains unclear. Trimming removed 1 base at V and 3 bases at J, with 10 bases between. This CDR3 has 15 amino acids. CDR1 SGHAT and CDR2 FQNNGV come from the germline V gene. The CDR3 DNA reads TGTGCCAGCAGCTTAGGAGGTAGAATCTACAATGAGCAGTTCTTC. Translating gives CASSLGGRIYNEQFF.

This sequence joins TRBV5-4 and TRBJ2-3; TRBD2 matches at 7 bases. Per the germline V gene, CDR1 is SGHNT and CDR2 is YYREEE (reference sequence). CDR3 length equals 15 residues. Trimming took 3 bases from V and 6 from J; bases not matched to a gene: 10. The DNA of the CDR3 is TGTGCCAGCAGCTCCTATATCGGGGGAGGGGATACGCAGTATTTT. Its translation: CASSSYIGGGDTQYF. The full variable domain, completed using reference TRBV5-4 and TRBJ2-3, is ETGVTQSPTHLIKTRGQQVTLRCSSQSGHNTVSWYQQALGQGPQFIFQYYREEENGRGNFPPRFSGLQFPNYSSELNVNALELDDSALYLCASSSYIGGGDTQYFGPGTRLTVL.

This clone was counted once. This chain joins TRBV5-8 and TRBJ1-1, with D unresolved. The V end lost 4 bases, the J end lost 1 base, and 11 bases lay between the germline ends. This CDR3 comprises 14 residues. The germline gives CDR1 SGHTS, CDR2 YDEGEE. CDR3: CASSPVEKNTEAFF. Written as DNA, the CDR3 is TGTGCCAGCAGCCCCGTTGAGAAGAACACTGAAGCTTTCTTT.

This sequence joins TRBV15 and TRBJ1-1; unclear D gene. Germline CDR1 reads LNHNV; CDR2 reads YYDKDF (reference sequence). V gave up 0 bases and J gave up 0 bases, with 5 bases separating them. The length of the CDR3 is 14 residues. CDR3 region: CATSRDGMNTEAFF. The CDR3 bases are TGTGCCACCAGCAGAGATGGGATGAACACTGAAGCTTTCTTT.

The CDR3 nucleotides read TGCGCCAGCAGCCAAGCAGGATCTAGCGGGGGGGCCTACGAGCAGTACTTC. Its translation: CASSQAGSSGGAYEQYF. This chain links TRBV4-1 with TRBJ2-7, with TRBD2 matching over 12 bases. The ends lost 1 base at V and 2 bases at J; junction bases unmatched: 6. The CDR3 spans 17 residues. The germline V gene encodes CDR1 MGHRA and CDR2 YSYEKL.

The rearrangement uses TRBV9 and TRBJ2-1; D perhaps matches TRBD2 (5 bases). The V end lost 0 bases, the J end lost 8 bases, and 21 bases lay between the germline ends. Germline lookup yields CDR1 SGDLS and CDR2 YYNGEE. The CDR3 has 17 residues. CDR3 region: CASSVEGSGSASDEQFF. CDR3 in DNA: TGTGCCAGCAGCGTAGAGGGTTCGGGATCGGCGAGTGATGAGCAGTTCTTC. Full variable domain (outside the CDR3, taken from reference TRBV9 and TRBJ2-1): DSGVTQTPKHLITATGQRVTLRCSPRSGDLSVYWYQQSLDQGLQFLIQYYNGEERAKGNILERFSAQQFPDLHSELNLSSLELGDSALYFCASSVEGSGSASDEQFFGPGTRLTVL.

V gene TRBV6-5 combines with J gene TRBJ2-5, with a weak D call TRBD2 (6 bases). The V end was cut by 11 bases, the J end by 3 bases, with 13 bases between. CDR3 length equals 12 residues. Germline V gives CDR1 MNHEY, CDR2 SVGAGI. The DNA of the CDR3 is TGTGCCGTCGGGACTTTTAAAGAGACCCAGTACTTC. Translated: CAVGTFKETQYF.

The chain is built from TRBV6-6 and TRBJ1-1; 11 nucleotides align to TRBD1. The length of the CDR3 is 16 residues. V shed 5 bases and J 4 bases; nucleotides not matched to a gene: 9. Per the germline V gene, CDR1 is MNHNY and CDR2 is SVGAGI (reference sequence). The CDR3 DNA sequence: TGTGCCAGCAGTCAGATGGACAGGGGGCTTGGCACTGAAGCTTTCTTT. It yields the protein CASSQMDRGLGTEAFF.

The J gene is TRBJ2-7, the V gene TRBV30, with 10 bases fitting TRBD1. V was pared by 2 bases and J by 4 bases, with 8 bases of the junction left unmatched. Germline V gene lookup returns CDR1 GTSNPN and CDR2 SVGIG (reference sequence). This CDR3 region has 15 residues. The DNA for the CDR3 is TGTGCCTGGAGTCCCGGGACAGGGGTTTCTTACGAGCAGTACTTC. This codes for CAWSPGTGVSYEQYF.

Comments on this clone: Other DNA sequences in the same sample also yield this CDR3. The CDR3 spells CASSLSAGSYEQYF. DNA of the CDR3: TGTGCCAGCAGTTTATCGGCCGGGTCCTACGAGCAGTACTTC. V and J are TRBV27 and TRBJ2-7; D gene unclear. CDR3 length equals 14 residues. Per germline, CDR1 MNHEY and CDR2 SMNVEV (reference sequence). V lost 0 bases and J lost 1, with 7 bases in between.

The chain employs TRBV30 and TRBJ2-3; the D is unclear. Trimming cost V 3 bases and J 2 bases, with 12 bases left between them. This CDR3 has 14 residues. Looked up from germline, CDR1 is GTSNPN and CDR2 is SVGIG (reference sequence). For the CDR3, the DNA is TGTGCCTGGAGCTCAATCTCGAACACAGATACGCAGTATTTT. This encodes CAWSSISNTDTQYF.

This chain joins TRBV5-1 and TRBJ2-5; no definite D call. Trimming removed 4 bases at V and 0 bases at J, with 4 bases between. The CDR3 has 12 amino acids. Germline V gene data show CDR1 as SGHRS and CDR2 as YFSETQ. CDR3 nucleotides: TGCGCCAGCAGCCTAGACCAAGAGACCCAGTACTTC. It is translated as CASSLDQETQYF.

The J gene is TRBJ1-2, the V gene TRBV7-9, with 8 positions matching TRBD1. The trim removed 0 bases at V and 6 bases at J, leaving 9 bases unmatched. Per the germline V gene, CDR1 is SEHNR and CDR2 is FQNEAQ (reference sequence). This CDR3 has 16 residues. CDR3 sequence: CASSLAGQGARDGYTF. CDR3 DNA: TGTGCCAGCAGCTTAGCGGGGCAGGGGGCGCGGGATGGCTACACCTTC.

V is TRBV7-9 and J is TRBJ2-1; D might be TRBD1 (6 bases). V lost 6 bases and J lost 0, with 15 bases in between. The CDR3 runs 16 residues. Per the germline V gene, CDR1 is SEHNR and CDR2 is FQNEAQ (reference sequence). The CDR3 spells CASRPQGSSSYNEQFF. CDR3 coding DNA: TGTGCCAGCAGACCACAGGGATCGAGCTCCTACAATGAGCAGTTCTTC.

DNA of the CDR3: TGTGCCAGCAGCTCGACTAGCGGGATTCCCTACGAGCAGTACTTC. Protein sequence: CASSSTSGIPYEQYF. The chain employs TRBV7-6 and TRBJ2-7; 11 nucleotides agree with TRBD2. The germline V gene has CDR1 SGHVS and CDR2 FNYEAQ. The CDR3 loop spans 15 amino acids. The J segment lost 2 bases and the V segment lost 4 bases, leaving 4 bases of the junction unmatched. Looking up the rest from reference TRBV7-6 and TRBJ2-7 gives the full variable domain: GAGVSQSPRYKVTKRGQDVALRCDPISGHVSLYWYRQALGQGPEFLTYFNYEAQQDKSGLPNDRFSAERPEGSISTLTIQRTEQRDSAMYRCASSSTSGIPYEQYFGPGTRLTVT.

The chain carries TRBV29-1 and TRBJ2-1; D is perhaps TRBD1 (6 bases). Trimming removed 7 bases at V and 6 bases at J, with 16 bases between. Germline V gene lookup returns CDR1 SQVTM and CDR2 ANQGSEA. CDR3 size: 13 residues. The CDR3 coding sequence is TGCAGCGCAGAGGACCAGGGGCGCAATGAGCAGTTCTTC. It translates to CSAEDQGRNEQFF.

The CDR3 DNA reads TGCGCCAGCAGCTTGCTGGGACTGAACACTGAAGCTTTCTTT. Protein: CASSLLGLNTEAFF. The rearrangement uses TRBV5-1 and TRBJ1-1, with a weak D call TRBD1 (5 bases). V lost 1 base and J 0 bases, leaving 7 bases between the germline ends. This CDR3 spans 14 amino acids. The germline V gene has CDR1 SGHRS and CDR2 YFSETQ.

Details on this clone: Its ends do not fully match the called genes, so a read error is possible. The chain links TRBV6-5 to TRBJ1-5, with D unclear. The CDR3 extends over 13 amino acids. Germline loops: CDR1 MNHEY, CDR2 SVGAGI. Here the CDR3 DNA reads TGTGCCAGCAGTTATGGTAGCGATCAGCCCCAGCATTTT. This sequence encodes CASSYGSDQPQHF.

As for this clone: A junction end diverges from the germline sequence, so it may reflect a read error. This rearrangement joins TRBV7-7 to TRBJ2-5, with D tentatively TRBD2 (5 bases). The germline gives CDR1 SSHAT, CDR2 FNYEAQ (reference sequence). CDR3 length: 16 amino acids. CDR3 nucleotide sequence: TGTGCTAGCAGCTTAGCCGAGGGCAGCTACCAAGAGACCCAGTACTTC. It translates to CASSLAEGSYQETQYF.

The chain joins TRBV19 to TRBJ1-1; TRBD1 aligns across 7 bases. V dropped 10 bases and J dropped 7; count of bases not matched to a gene: 6. Germline CDR1 is LNHDA and CDR2 is SQIVND (reference sequence). CDR3 length: 11 residues. CDR3 sequence reads: CATRQGIEAFF. DNA for the CDR3: TGTGCCACCAGACAGGGAATTGAAGCTTTCTTT. Complete variable domain (other parts from reference TRBV19 and TRBJ1-1): DGGITQSPKYLFRKEGQNVTLSCEQNLNHDAMYWYRQDPGQGLRLIYYSQIVNDFQKGDIAEGYSVSREKKESFPLTVTSAQKNPTAFYLCATRQGIEAFFGQGTRLTVV.

V is TRBV6-1 and J is TRBJ1-5; no reliable D call. The germline V gene encodes CDR1 MNHNS and CDR2 SASEGT. Trimming took off 2 bases at V and 0 bases at J, with 5 bases between the two ends. The CDR3 runs 14 residues. Here the CDR3 reads CASSELYSNQPQHF. Here the CDR3 DNA reads TGTGCCAGCAGTGAATTGTATAGCAATCAGCCCCAGCATTTT.

The chain joins TRBV7-3 to TRBJ2-5, with 7 positions matching TRBD2. Looked up from germline, CDR1 is SGHTA and CDR2 is FQGTGA. V trimming: 5 bases; J trimming: 5 bases; junction bases outside the gene matches: 11. The CDR3 runs 15 residues. The CDR3 bases are TGTGCCAGCAGCCGTGGGGGAGGGCCCCAGGAGACCCAGTACTTC. Translation: CASSRGGGPQETQYF.